Following are 14 T cell receptor beta chains from one sample sequenced in a study of control samples from healthy donors and cancer patients. Measured with immunoSEQ multiplex PCR; TCRdb has only the in-frame clones, and not every one. The sample has about 92,000 clones; about four fifths are singletons. The sequenced material came from blood. All receptors come from a woman aged 60-75 years in good health.

The chain is built from TRBV5-1 and TRBJ1-6; D unresolved. V lost 2 bases and J 10 bases, leaving 19 bases between the germline ends. Germline CDR1 is SGHRS and CDR2 is YFSETQ. The CDR3 covers 16 residues. In DNA, the CDR3 is TGCGCCAGCAGCTTAGGGTTCGGCGGAGGAGGGTCACCCCTCCACTTT. It translates to CASSLGFGGGGSPLHF.

As concerns this clone: In the same sample, other DNA sequences code for this CDR3. The chain combines TRBV7-2 with TRBJ1-1, with D tentatively TRBD1 (5 bases). The germline V gene encodes CDR1 SGHTA and CDR2 FQGNSA. The CDR3 contains 14 residues. The ends were cut back, 3 bases at V and 4 bases at J, with 12 bases in the middle. CDR3 sequence (DNA): TGTGCCAGCAGCTTGGGGGGAGCTGGCACTGAAGCTTTCTTT. This translates into CASSLGGAGTEAFF.

As to this clone: A much larger clone lies a single base off, so this may be a read error. The chain links TRBV14 to TRBJ2-3; D is uncertain. CDR3 length equals 12 residues. Deletions cut 2 bases from V and 4 bases from J, with 4 bases between. The germline CDR1 and CDR2 sequences are SGHDN and FVKESK. CDR3 DNA: TGTGCCAGCAGCCAACTAGCAGATACGCAGTATTTT. It specifies CASSQLADTQYF.

The rearrangement joins TRBV18 to TRBJ2-5; D is undetermined. This CDR3 has 14 residues. The ends were cut back, 6 bases at V and 2 bases at J, with 13 bases in the middle. CDR1 and CDR2 (germline): KGHSH, LQKENI. CDR3 region: CASSLALGQETQYF. In nucleotides, the CDR3 is TGTGCCAGCTCTCTTGCTTTAGGACAAGAGACCCAGTACTTC. The entire variable domain, with the rest obtained from reference TRBV18 and TRBJ2-5, is as follows: NAGVMQNPRHLVRRRGQEARLRCSPMKGHSHVYWYRQLPEEGLKFMVYLQKENIIDESGMPKERFSAEFPKEGPSILRIQQVVRGDSAAYFCASSLALGQETQYFGPGTRLLVL.

The chain is built from TRBV5-4 and TRBJ1-6; weak D call: TRBD1 (6 bases). The CDR3 sequence is 14 residues long. Germline lookup yields CDR1 SGHNT and CDR2 YYREEE (reference sequence). V was shortened by 0 bases and J by 8 bases, with 9 bases between the two germline ends. CDR3 residues: CASSLAGAHSPLHF. The CDR3 bases are TGTGCCAGCAGCTTGGCAGGGGCACATTCACCCCTCCACTTT. Full variable domain (rest looked up from reference TRBV5-4 and TRBJ1-6): ETGVTQSPTHLIKTRGQQVTLRCSSQSGHNTVSWYQQALGQGPQFIFQYYREEENGRGNFPPRFSGLQFPNYSSELNVNALELDDSALYLCASSLAGAHSPLHFGNGTRLTVT.

V usage is TRBV11-3 and J usage is TRBJ2-2, with TRBD2 identical over 8 bases. The CDR3 extends over 16 amino acids. In germline, CDR1 is SGHNT, CDR2 YENEEA. Germline trimming cut 1 base from V and 0 bases from J; bases unmatched to any gene: 1. Written as DNA, the CDR3 is TGTGCCAGCAGCTTAGCGGGGGGGACGAACACCGGGGAGCTGTTTTTT. Residues: CASSLAGGTNTGELFF. The whole variable domain, filled in from reference TRBV11-3 and TRBJ2-2, reads EAGVVQSPRYKIIEKKQPVAFWCNPISGHNTLYWYLQNLGQGPELLIRYENEEAVDDSQLPKDRFSAERLKGVDSTLKIQPAELGDSAVYLCASSLAGGTNTGELFFGEGSRLTVL.

This clone was observed once. The chain carries TRBV7-9 and TRBJ1-2; D is undetermined. The CDR3 sequence is 15 residues long. V was pared by 4 bases and J by 5 bases, with 17 bases between. Germline V gives CDR1 SEHNR, CDR2 FQNEAQ (reference sequence). Here the CDR3 DNA reads TGTGCCAGCAGCTCCCCACCAACTGCGGAATATGGCTACACCTTC. Amino acid sequence: CASSSPPTAEYGYTF.

CDR3 nucleotides: TGTGCCAGCAGCTTGGGGGGGTCGGCGAACACTGAAGCTTTCTTT. Translated, it gives CASSLGGSANTEAFF. This chain joins TRBV7-8 and TRBJ1-1, with a weak D call TRBD1 (5 bases). Between the trimmed V and J ends, which lost 3 bases and 1 base, there was a span of 12 bases. Germline-derived CDR1 and CDR2 are SGHVS and FQNEAQ. The CDR3 sequence is 15 residues long.

V and J are TRBV27 and TRBJ2-7; 7 nucleotides match TRBD1. V lost 5 bases and J lost 0; bases outside the gene matches: 4. Germline values: CDR1 MNHEY, CDR2 SMNVEV (reference sequence). This CDR3 has 14 residues. CDR3: CASSDRDSSYEQYF. The CDR3 DNA sequence: TGTGCCAGCAGTGACCGGGACAGCTCCTACGAGCAGTACTTC.

The V gene is TRBV7-2, the J gene TRBJ2-1; tentatively, D is TRBD2 (5 bases). CDR1 is SGHTA and CDR2 is FQGNSA in the germline V gene. The germline V and J ends were trimmed by 4 bases and 10 bases, with 14 bases remaining between them. The CDR3 is made up of 13 amino acids. The CDR3: CASSSVPRGEQFF. CDR3 coding DNA: TGTGCCAGCAGCTCCGTTCCCCGGGGAGAGCAGTTCTTC.

The rearrangement links TRBV11-2 to TRBJ1-2, with TRBD1 matching over 7 bases. J lost 7 bases, V lost 0 bases, and 2 bases had no gene match. The CDR3 runs to 13 residues. Germline CDR1 and CDR2: SGHAT and FQNNGV. The chain's CDR3 is CASSLERGPGYTF. CDR3 coding DNA: TGTGCCAGCAGCTTAGAGAGGGGGCCTGGCTACACCTTC.

The CDR3 nucleotides read TGTGCCAGCAGCCCCACCGGACTAGCGGGATCCACCGGGGAGCTGTTTTTT. Its translation: CASSPTGLAGSTGELFF. The chain couples TRBV9 to TRBJ2-2; 12 bases map to TRBD2. Trimming removed 4 bases from V and 4 bases from J; junction bases left unmatched: 8. CDR1 SGDLS and CDR2 YYNGEE come from the germline V gene. The CDR3 runs 17 residues.

The chain is built from TRBV5-1 and TRBJ2-3, with TRBD2 as a possible D gene (5 bases). CDR1 and CDR2 (germline): SGHRS, YFSETQ. Trimming removed 4 bases from V and 2 bases from J, with 14 bases in between. The CDR3 covers 15 residues. The CDR3 sequence is CASSRRGSLTDTQYF. In DNA, the CDR3 is TGCGCCAGCAGCCGTCGGGGTTCCCTCACAGATACGCAGTATTTT. Filled out from reference TRBV5-1 and TRBJ2-3, the complete variable domain reads KAGVTQTPRYLIKTRGQQVTLSCSPISGHRSVSWYQQTPGQGLQFLFEYFSETQRNKGNFPGRFSGRQFSNSRSEMNVSTLELGDSALYLCASSRRGSLTDTQYFGPGTRLTVL.

J is TRBJ2-7 and V is TRBV28; 7 nucleotides match TRBD1. This CDR3 comprises 15 residues. Germline lookup yields CDR1 MDHEN and CDR2 SYDVKM. Germline trimming cut 5 bases from V and 0 bases from J; bases unmatched to any gene: 7. CDR3 amino acids: CASSGRDRRSYEQYF. The CDR3 DNA reads TGTGCCAGCAGTGGCCGGGACAGACGCTCCTACGAGCAGTACTTC.